Sequencing of this T cell receptor beta chain was carried out in a study of CDR3 diversity in severe acne. In its sample, this clonotype was seen once. TCRdb re-called the PCR reads through MiXCR, storing one row per CDR3 protein. The sample has almost 85,000 distinct CDR3 sequences, 51% seen once. Germline V gene data show CDR1 as SGHVS and CDR2 as FQNEAQ. The V gene lost 0 bases and the J gene lost 2 bases, with 7 bases spanning the gap. This CDR3 comprises 14 residues. Input material: blood. The chain joins TRBV7-8 to TRBJ2-5; D gene ambiguous. This TCR was sampled from a male donor in good health, without acne. The CDR3 nucleotides read TGTGCCAGCAGCTTAGCGGGAACACAAGAGACCCAGTACTTC. It yields the protein CASSLAGTQETQYF.